This record looks at one T cell receptor beta chain sequence and its context. The antigen remains unidentified. Under recently defined diagnostic criteria, the patients with Susac syndrome qualified as having definite or probable disease. The TEMRA cells underwent FACS enrichment, while the CD8+ and CD4+ T cells underwent negative isolation. With random hexamers, roughly 0.5 to 1 ug RNA was reverse transcribed. MiXCR was run by TCRdb on the immunoSEQ multiplex PCR reads, yielding one entry per CDR3 protein. The table shows under 200,000 distinct CDR3 sequences, with 90% to 95% occurring only once. The data are from a study of CD8 T cells in Susac syndrome. Study-wide results and caveats: CD4+ repertoires of Susac syndrome patients lacked detectable clonal expansion. The relatively small number of individuals in the TCR sequencing and HLA analysis was acknowledged by the study.

Per germline, CDR1 SGHTA and CDR2 FQGNSA. The CDR3 is made up of 15 amino acids. V lost 2 bases and J lost 4, with 14 bases in between. The V gene is TRBV7-2, the J gene TRBJ1-2; D is uncertain. The TCR was taken from a human donor with Susac syndrome. The sequenced sample was CD4+ T cells from PBMCs. CDR3 sequence reads: CASSLSLRSVYGYTF. The CDR3 DNA is TGTGCCAGCAGCTTATCTTTGCGGTCAGTCTATGGCTACACCTTC.